The 24 T cell receptor beta chains below all came from one sample that was sequenced in a study of metastatic and nonmetastatic thyroid tumors. Ahead of thyroid surgery, no patient had received treatment of any kind. TCRdb re-clonotyped the PCR reads through MiXCR. The table lists 15,000 to 20,000 clones, 25% to 30% of them singletons. Specimen: tumor tissue. The source of these receptors is a female donor with papillary thyroid cancer or a benign thyroid nodule (not recorded which). Some clones in this sample may be carry-over from other donors' samples.

This clone counts as medium-sized. The V and J genes are TRBV4-2 and TRBJ1-6, with a tentative D call TRBD1 (5 bases). Germline values: CDR1 LGHNA, CDR2 YNFKEQ. The germline V and J ends were trimmed by 6 bases and 5 bases, with 11 bases remaining between them. This CDR3 has 14 amino acids. CDR3 residues: CASRLAGNNSPLHF. The CDR3 nucleotides are TGTGCCAGCAGACTCGCAGGGAATAATTCACCCCTCCACTTT.

Worth noting for this clone: Its ends do not fully match the called genes, so a read error is possible. The chain carries TRBV6-5 and TRBJ2-7, with D unclear. This CDR3 spans 13 amino acids. Per germline, CDR1 MNHEY and CDR2 SVGAGI. Here the CDR3 DNA reads TGTGCCAGCAGCTACTCTGGAGTCTACGAGCAGTACTTC. As protein: CASSYSGVYEQYF.

This clone was detected many times. The CDR3 sequence is CASSFRLAMYNEQFF. The CDR3 coding sequence is TGTGCCAGCAGCTTTCGACTAGCGATGTACAATGAGCAGTTCTTC. The rearrangement joins TRBV5-6 to TRBJ2-1, with 8 bases fitting TRBD2. Per the germline V gene, CDR1 is SGHDT and CDR2 is YYEEEE. V shed 2 bases and J 4 bases; nucleotides not matched to a gene: 5. The CDR3 has 15 amino acids.

The rearrangement joins TRBV9 to TRBJ1-2, with 7 bases lining up with TRBD1. The length of the CDR3 is 12 residues. From germline, CDR1 is SGDLS and CDR2 YYNGEE. The CDR3 spells CARSALPKDRTF. CDR3 DNA sequence: TGTGCAAGGAGCGCGCTACCTAAGGACAGGACCTTC.

This rearrangement joins TRBV27 to TRBJ1-2, with D hard to call. Trimming removed 8 bases at V and 6 bases at J, with 16 bases between. This CDR3 contains 13 residues. Germline-derived CDR1 and CDR2 are MNHEY and SMNVEV (reference sequence). The CDR3: CASAGVGLDGYTF. In DNA, the CDR3 is TGTGCCAGCGCCGGTGTGGGATTGGATGGCTACACCTTC.

The genes are TRBV27 and TRBJ2-2, with D tentatively TRBD2 (5 bases). Germline CDR1 and CDR2: MNHEY and SMNVEV (reference sequence). Trimming took 0 bases from V and 0 from J, leaving 8 bases between them. The CDR3 has 16 residues. The CDR3 sequence: CASSLSSGTNTGELFF. CDR3 bases: TGTGCCAGCAGTTTATCAAGCGGAACGAACACCGGGGAGCTGTTTTTT.

The chain carries TRBV6-2 or TRBV6-3 and TRBJ1-2, with 8 bases lining up with TRBD1. The CDR3 covers 15 residues. Germline assignment: CDR1 MNHEY and CDR2 SVGEGT. J was trimmed by 4 bases and V by 5 bases; bases with no gene match: 9. CDR3 protein: CASSPALTGGYGYTF. DNA of the CDR3: TGTGCCAGCAGTCCCGCCCTTACAGGGGGCTATGGCTACACCTTC.

The rearrangement links TRBV27 to TRBJ2-7; 8 nucleotides line up with TRBD1. Losses at the gene ends were 2 bases for V and 0 bases for J; bases not matched to a gene: 9. The germline CDR1 and CDR2 sequences are MNHEY and SMNVEV (reference sequence). This CDR3 is 17 amino acids long. This chain's CDR3 is CASSLLPGDRFSYEQYF. The CDR3 region has the DNA TGTGCCAGCAGTTTACTTCCCGGGGACAGGTTCTCCTACGAGCAGTACTTC.

The chain recombines TRBV27 with TRBJ1-1; D is undetermined. In germline, CDR1 is MNHEY, CDR2 SMNVEV (reference sequence). Trimming pared 6 bases from V and 6 bases from J, leaving 8 bases between. The CDR3 covers 11 residues. CDR3 coding DNA: TGTGCCAGCAGAAGTCAGGCTGAAGCTTTCTTT. Encoded protein: CASRSQAEAFF.

Ten or more counts support this clone. This sequence joins TRBV30 and TRBJ2-2; D not resolved. Germline CDR1 GTSNPN, CDR2 SVGIG (reference sequence). The CDR3 is made up of 14 amino acids. V lost 0 bases and J lost 0, with 5 bases in between. The CDR3 bases are TGTGCCTGGAGTGTTTTGGCGAACACCGGGGAGCTGTTTTTT. As protein: CAWSVLANTGELFF.

V is TRBV28 and J is TRBJ2-7; no firm D call. V was cut by 7 bases and J by 0 bases, with 4 bases left in between. The germline CDR1 and CDR2 sequences are MDHEN and SYDVKM. This CDR3 has 11 amino acids. CDR3 loop: CASIPSYEQYF. CDR3 nucleotides: TGTGCCAGCATTCCCTCCTACGAGCAGTACTTC.

In this sample, this clone turned up many times. A much larger clonotype is one base distant, so this may be a read error. Other DNA sequences from this sample encode an identical CDR3 as well. CDR3 amino acids: CASSAPSQPDEQYF. The CDR3 nucleotides read TGTGCCAGCAGCGCGCCAAGCCAGCCGGACGAGCAGTACTTC. The rearrangement joins TRBV9 to TRBJ2-7; no reliable D call. The CDR3 is made up of 14 amino acids. Trimming took off 3 bases at V and 5 bases at J, with 15 bases between the two ends. From germline, CDR1 is SGDLS and CDR2 YYNGEE.

This clone was picked up a small number of times. The gene calls are TRBV28 and TRBJ1-2; D is unresolved. Germline CDR1 is MDHEN and CDR2 is SYDVKM. There are 14 residues in the CDR3. The V and J ends lost 7 bases and 4 bases respectively, with 16 bases between them. The CDR3 reads CASTTLPSLYGYTF. CDR3 DNA: TGTGCCAGCACCACTTTACCTAGTCTCTATGGCTACACCTTC.

This clone is termed medium-sized. This sequence joins TRBV28 and TRBJ1-5, with D possibly TRBD1 on 5 matching bases. Germline CDR1 and CDR2: MDHEN and SYDVKM. V dropped 6 bases and J dropped 0 bases, with 9 bases sitting between them. The CDR3 loop spans 14 amino acids. The CDR3 spells CASSGGGSNQPQHF. The CDR3 DNA reads as TGTGCCAGCAGCGGGGGGGGTAGCAATCAGCCCCAGCATTTT.

The chain uses TRBV5-1 and TRBJ2-7; TRBD1 is a possible D gene (6 bases). The CDR3 is 13 amino acids. Trimming removed 4 bases at V and 5 bases at J, with 13 bases between. The V gene's germline CDR1 is SGHRS and CDR2 YFSETQ. The CDR3 protein is CASSSRGVDEQYF. CDR3 nucleotide sequence: TGCGCCAGCAGCAGCAGGGGCGTGGACGAGCAGTACTTC.

The V call is TRBV10-3, the J call TRBJ1-1; 11 positions match TRBD1. The CDR3 runs to 15 residues. Trimming removed 2 bases from V and 6 bases from J; junction bases left unmatched: 5. Germline V CDR1 and CDR2: ENHRY, SYGVKD. DNA for the CDR3: TGTGCCATCAGTGAGCCGGGACAGGGGGTGGCTGAAGCTTTCTTT. This gives the protein CAISEPGQGVAEAFF.

This clone was seen a single time. The chain carries TRBV5-1 and TRBJ2-3; 9 nucleotides align to TRBD2. The V gene end was trimmed by 7 bases and the J gene end by 0 bases; junction bases not matched to a gene: 3. The CDR3 covers 14 residues. Germline CDR1 and CDR2: SGHRS and YFSETQ. DNA for the CDR3: TGCGCCAGCCTGCGGGGGGGGAGCACAGATACGCAGTATTTT. Protein: CASLRGGSTDTQYF.

J is TRBJ1-2 and V is TRBV27; perhaps TRBD1 as D (5 bases). The CDR3 contains 15 residues. From germline, CDR1 is MNHEY and CDR2 SMNVEV (reference sequence). With 7 bases removed from V and 5 bases from J, the gap between germline ends came to 20 bases. Here the CDR3 DNA reads TGTGCCAGCACCCCCGCGGGGGTAGGTGCGTATGGCTACACCTTC. It yields the protein CASTPAGVGAYGYTF.

This clone has a handful of counts. The J gene is TRBJ1-5, the V gene TRBV28, with TRBD1 matching 9 bases. From germline, CDR1 is MDHEN and CDR2 SYDVKM. The CDR3 extends over 14 amino acids. The V segment lost 6 bases and the J segment 4 bases; nucleotides outside the gene matches: 4. The DNA of the CDR3 is TGTGCCAGCAGCTGGACAGGGGAAAATCAGCCCCAGCATTTT. It yields the protein CASSWTGENQPQHF.

There are a few counts of this clone. V and J are TRBV19 and TRBJ1-6; D is possibly TRBD1 (5 bases). The CDR3 runs to 14 residues. V gave up 3 bases and J gave up 7 bases, with 10 bases separating them. Germline V gene lookup returns CDR1 LNHDA and CDR2 SQIVND (reference sequence). The DNA for the CDR3 is TGTGCCAGTAGTATCCAGGGAACGAATTCACCCCTCCACTTT. This translates into CASSIQGTNSPLHF.

This clone was recorded a few times. The rearrangement links TRBV6-6 to TRBJ1-5; D is unclear. V lost 3 bases and J lost 4, with 10 bases in between. CDR1 is MNHNY, CDR2 SVGAGI, per germline (reference sequence). This CDR3 has 14 residues. The CDR3 nucleotides are TGTGCCAGCAGTTATTCCGGACGGAATCAGCCCCAGCATTTT. Translation gives CASSYSGRNQPQHF.

A few counts support this clone. The chain links TRBV6-1 to TRBJ2-7, with D unresolved. CDR1 and CDR2 from the germline V gene are MNHNS and SASEGT. V shed 7 bases and J shed 8 bases, with 12 bases lying between them. The CDR3 sequence is 11 residues long. CDR3 sequence reads: CASTLGSQQYF. Here the CDR3 DNA reads TGTGCCAGCACCCTCGGTAGTCAGCAGTACTTC.

The gene calls are TRBV20-1 and TRBJ1-6; 9 nucleotides line up with TRBD1. This CDR3 is 15 amino acids long. From germline, CDR1 is DFQATT and CDR2 SNEGSKA (reference sequence). The V and J ends lost 5 bases and 7 bases, in that order; junction bases with no gene match: 9. In nucleotides, the CDR3 is TGCAGTGCTTCTTCGACGGGGACAGGGAATTCACCCCTCCACTTT. Encoded protein: CSASSTGTGNSPLHF.

Only a few counts were recorded for this clone. The chain recombines TRBV6-1 with TRBJ1-2; unclear D gene. V lost 3 bases, J lost 0 bases, and 11 bases lay in between. The V gene's germline CDR1 is MNHNS and CDR2 SASEGT. The CDR3 runs to 15 residues. The CDR3 reads CASSDSGEANYGYTF. CDR3 coding DNA: TGTGCCAGCAGTGACTCAGGAGAAGCTAACTATGGCTACACCTTC.